These 22 T cell receptor beta chains were all obtained from the same sample, sequenced in a study of blood T cell repertoires in COVID-19. Repertoires were generated with immunoSEQ multiplex PCR, while TCRdb's copy carries only in-frame clones and drops some. This sample yields 200,000 to 300,000 clones, of which 86% are seen a single time; 5.5% to 6% belongs to the top ten. The sequencing sample was made of peripheral blood. The source is an elderly woman with COVID-19, enrolled during active disease.

This sequence joins TRBV7-2 and TRBJ1-1; unclear D gene. V was cut by 2 bases and J by 1 base, with 11 bases left in between. The CDR3 is made up of 15 amino acids. Germline assignment: CDR1 SGHTA and CDR2 FQGNSA. CDR3 nucleotides: TGTGCCAGCAGCTTATTGGGCCTCGGGAACACTGAAGCTTTCTTT. Amino acids: CASSLLGLGNTEAFF.

The J gene is TRBJ1-2, the V gene TRBV9; 8 bases match TRBD1. V trimming: 3 bases; J trimming: 9 bases; junction bases outside the gene matches: 10. The CDR3 is made up of 14 amino acids. Germline-derived CDR1 and CDR2 are SGDLS and YYNGEE. CDR3 nucleotides: TGTGCCAGCAGCGCGATGGGACAGGTTCTAAGCTACACCTTC. Translated: CASSAMGQVLSYTF. The complete variable domain, with remaining parts taken from reference TRBV9 and TRBJ1-2, reads DSGVTQTPKHLITATGQRVTLRCSPRSGDLSVYWYQQSLDQGLQFLIQYYNGEERAKGNILERFSAQQFPDLHSELNLSSLELGDSALYFCASSAMGQVLSYTFGSGTRLTVV.

The chain recombines TRBV7-2 with TRBJ2-1, with TRBD1 matching 8 bases. J was trimmed by 8 bases and V by 3 bases; bases with no gene match: 6. The CDR3 is 14 amino acids. Germline V gives CDR1 SGHTA, CDR2 FQGNSA. The CDR3 nucleotides read TGTGCCAGCAGCTTCAGGGGGCAACGGGATGAGCAGTTCTTC. Its protein product is CASSFRGQRDEQFF.

The chain employs TRBV20-1 and TRBJ2-1; 9 bases are shared with TRBD2. V lost 3 bases and J lost 7; bases outside the gene matches: 7. The CDR3 length is 14 residues. Germline V lookup: CDR1 DFQATT, CDR2 SNEGSKA (reference sequence). CDR3 nucleotides: TGCAGTGCTAGTAGAACTAGCGGGTTAAATGAGCAGTTCTTC. Translating it yields CSASRTSGLNEQFF.

This clone was seen more than once but under ten times. Other DNA variants within this sample encode the same CDR3. V and J are TRBV20-1 and TRBJ1-1; TRBD1 might be the D (5 bases). The V end was cut by 4 bases, the J end by 4 bases, with 7 bases between. This CDR3 is built from 11 residues. Germline V gene sequence: CDR1 DFQATT, CDR2 SNEGSKA (reference sequence). CDR3 nucleotide sequence: TGCAGTGCTACCGGGGGCACTGAAGCTTTCTTT. It translates to CSATGGTEAFF.

CDR3 nucleotide sequence: TGTGCCAGCAGCTTAAGCCCAGGCCGATATGGCTACACCTTC. It specifies CASSLSPGRYGYTF. The chain recombines TRBV7-2 with TRBJ1-2; D is uncertain. Trimming removed 2 bases at V and 5 bases at J, with 12 bases between. Germline V CDR1 and CDR2: SGHTA, FQGNSA. This CDR3 is 14 amino acids long.

The chain couples TRBV4-1 to TRBJ2-3; 13 positions agree with TRBD2. CDR1 is MGHRA, CDR2 YSYEKL, per germline. With 0 bases clipped from V and 8 bases from J, the junction kept 8 bases outside the gene matches. The CDR3 contains 17 residues. The CDR3 DNA reads TGCGCCAGCAGCCAAGATAAGACTAGCGGGGGGAGTGGTACGCAGTATTTT. This gives the protein CASSQDKTSGGSGTQYF.

This chain uses TRBV18 with TRBJ1-3, with a weak D call TRBD1 (5 bases). V gave up 6 bases and J gave up 0 bases, with 21 bases separating them. The CDR3 has 18 amino acids. CDR1 KGHSH and CDR2 LQKENI come from the germline V gene. The CDR3 DNA reads TGTGCCAGCTCCCCTATCGGGCGGGGCGGTGACTCTGGAAACACCATATATTTT. It is translated as CASSPIGRGGDSGNTIYF.

This clone came up a few times. The chain combines TRBV7-2 with TRBJ1-3, with D tentatively TRBD1 (5 bases). Germline V gives CDR1 SGHTA, CDR2 FQGNSA. V lost 1 base to trimming and J lost 7 bases, with 11 bases between them. CDR3 size: 14 residues. CDR3 amino acids: CASSLGQTTNTIYF. The CDR3 DNA sequence: TGTGCCAGCAGCTTAGGACAGACAACGAACACCATATATTTT.

This clone was recorded once. This chain joins TRBV6-4 and TRBJ1-2; D gene ambiguous. Trimming took off 4 bases at V and 2 bases at J, with 8 bases between the two ends. Germline values: CDR1 MRHNA, CDR2 SNTAGT. The CDR3 spans 13 residues. The CDR3 sequence: CASSGGLNYGYTF. The CDR3 DNA reads as TGTGCCAGCAGTGGCGGCCTCAACTATGGCTACACCTTC.

The J gene is TRBJ2-4, the V gene TRBV14; 8 nucleotides line up with TRBD1. V trimming: 1 base; J trimming: 5 bases; junction bases outside the gene matches: 13. The CDR3 consists of 18 residues. Germline CDR1 and CDR2: SGHDN and FVKESK. Written as DNA, the CDR3 is TGTGCCAGCAGCCAAGGATTAGAGCACACAGGGGGACAAAACATTCAGTACTTC. Amino acids: CASSQGLEHTGGQNIQYF.

This clone appeared a single time. CDR3 loop: CASSIPGGPRTDTQYF. The CDR3 nucleotides are TGTGCCAGCAGCATCCCCGGGGGTCCTCGTACAGATACGCAGTATTTT. The chain is built from TRBV5-4 and TRBJ2-3; a possible D gene is TRBD2 (6 bases). There are 16 residues in the CDR3. CDR1 is SGHNT, CDR2 YYREEE, per germline (reference sequence). Between the trimmed V and J ends, which lost 4 bases and 3 bases, there was a span of 18 bases. The whole variable domain, remainder taken from reference TRBV5-4 and TRBJ2-3, is ETGVTQSPTHLIKTRGQQVTLRCSSQSGHNTVSWYQQALGQGPQFIFQYYREEENGRGNFPPRFSGLQFPNYSSELNVNALELDDSALYLCASSIPGGPRTDTQYFGPGTRLTVL.

The chain has TRBV19 and TRBJ1-4; 7 positions match TRBD1. With 4 bases clipped from V and 4 bases from J, the junction kept 9 bases outside the gene matches. In germline, CDR1 is LNHDA, CDR2 SQIVND (reference sequence). This CDR3 comprises 16 residues. This CDR3 reads CASSSGTAKLNEKLFF. CDR3 sequence (DNA): TGTGCCAGTAGTAGCGGGACAGCTAAACTTAATGAAAAACTGTTTTTT.

The chain uses TRBV6-2 or TRBV6-3 and TRBJ2-3; D gene unclear. There are 17 residues in the CDR3. The germline CDR1 and CDR2 sequences are MNHEY and SVGEGT. Between the trimmed V and J ends, which lost 4 bases and 5 bases, there was a span of 22 bases. Here the CDR3 DNA reads TGTGCCAGCAGTTTTAGCCCTCCACGGTTATTGGGAGATACGCAGTATTTT. The encoded protein is CASSFSPPRLLGDTQYF.

The J gene is TRBJ1-2, the V gene TRBV6-5; D remains ambiguous. Germline V gives CDR1 MNHEY, CDR2 SVGAGI. Trimming left V 6 bases short and J 8 bases short, with 13 bases between. The CDR3 is 12 amino acids. CDR3 in amino acids: CASRGDFVGYTF. The CDR3 DNA follows: TGTGCCAGCAGGGGTGACTTCGTCGGCTACACCTTC.

The V and J genes are TRBV6-6 and TRBJ1-2; TRBD1 matches 8 bases. V lost 6 bases, J lost 6 bases, and 6 bases stayed unmatched. The germline V gene has CDR1 MNHNY and CDR2 SVGAGI (reference sequence). CDR3 length: 13 amino acids. CDR3 region: CASSSPTGDGYTF. The CDR3 region has the DNA TGTGCCAGCAGCAGCCCGACAGGGGATGGCTACACCTTC.

V gene TRBV7-9 combines with J gene TRBJ2-1, with a weak D call TRBD2 (5 bases). Germline V gives CDR1 SEHNR, CDR2 FQNEAQ (reference sequence). This CDR3 spans 17 amino acids. V was pared by 1 base and J by 0 bases, with 13 bases between. The DNA of the CDR3 is TGTGCCAGCAGCTTAGATACCGGACTTAGCTCCTACAATGAGCAGTTCTTC. Its protein is CASSLDTGLSSYNEQFF.

This clone appeared a few times. The CDR3 loop reads CASSVDGTGLYNEQFF. In DNA, the CDR3 is TGTGCCAGCAGCGTAGATGGGACAGGCCTCTACAATGAGCAGTTCTTC. The chain carries TRBV9 and TRBJ2-1, with 8 bases lining up with TRBD1. The CDR3 runs to 16 residues. Germline V gene sequence: CDR1 SGDLS, CDR2 YYNGEE. The V gene end was trimmed by 0 bases and the J gene end by 3 bases; junction bases not matched to a gene: 5.

The chain is built from TRBV5-1 and TRBJ2-3, with D tentatively TRBD2 (5 bases). V lost 4 bases and J lost 2, with 11 bases in between. CDR3 size: 14 residues. Germline V gives CDR1 SGHRS, CDR2 YFSETQ. The CDR3 DNA reads as TGCGCCAGCAGCACGCGACTAAACACAGATACGCAGTATTTT. Its protein product is CASSTRLNTDTQYF.

This chain uses TRBV9 with TRBJ2-2; the match to TRBD2 covers 7 bases. Germline lookup yields CDR1 SGDLS and CDR2 YYNGEE. V trimming: 4 bases; J trimming: 4 bases; junction bases outside the gene matches: 7. This CDR3 spans 15 amino acids. The CDR3 loop is CASSIGGTSTGELFF. The DNA of the CDR3 is TGTGCCAGCAGCATCGGGGGGACGTCCACCGGGGAGCTGTTTTTT.

The J gene is TRBJ1-3, the V gene TRBV11-2; D remains unclear. The CDR3 has 13 residues. Trimming stripped 5 bases from V and 1 base from J, with 6 bases between. Germline V gives CDR1 SGHAT, CDR2 FQNNGV. Here the CDR3 reads CASSATSGNTIYF. The DNA of the CDR3 is TGTGCCAGCAGCGCCACATCTGGAAACACCATATATTTT.

This chain connects TRBV6-2 or TRBV6-3 to TRBJ1-5, with D perhaps TRBD1 (6 bases). The germline V gene has CDR1 MNHEY and CDR2 SVGEGT. V shed 4 bases and J shed 4 bases, with 20 bases lying between them. The length of the CDR3 is 17 residues. CDR3: CASSWTGQTMANQPQHF. The DNA for the CDR3 is TGTGCCAGCAGTTGGACTGGACAGACTATGGCTAATCAGCCCCAGCATTTT.